This T cell receptor (beta chain) stems from a study of blood T cell repertoires in COVID-19. Study background: Both acute and convalescent COVID-19 samples were obtained from the United States, Italy and Spain. PBMCs, B-cell-depleted T cells, or T cells were the source of the cDNA or gDNA that made up the material.

As processed by the authors: Using reference gene primer amplification, nucleated cell counts were estimated. Here immunoSEQ multiplex PCR was the method, and the copy in TCRdb shows in-frame clones only, minus some. That table gives V, J and clone size, and the DNA gave D and trimming. Here the sample spans 150,000 to 180,000 clones, around 83% being singletons. The J segment lost 6 bases and the V segment lost 7 bases, leaving 8 bases of the junction unmatched. Germline CDR1 and CDR2: SQVTM and ANQGSEA. The CDR3 is made up of 13 amino acids. The Seattle patients joined while their infection was active and were tracked longitudinally afterward.

The sample comprised peripheral blood. This sequence originates from a woman aged 55-70 years with COVID-19, enrolled during active disease. The chain uses TRBV29-1 and TRBJ1-2; 10 nucleotides agree with TRBD1. The CDR3: CSAPTGGANGYTF. Here the CDR3 DNA reads TGCAGCGCCCCGACAGGGGGCGCGAATGGCTACACCTTC.